The clone carrying this T cell receptor beta chain was seen just once. Its target is unknown. This CDR3 is 12 amino acids long. The germline V and J ends were trimmed by 8 bases and 2 bases, with 10 bases remaining between them. The germline gives CDR1 SNHLY, CDR2 FYNNEI. T cells were sequenced at a targeted depth of 1 in 200,000 to 1 in 1 million. TCRdb keeps only in-frame clones here, not all; method: immunoSEQ multiplex PCR. The sample includes tens of thousands of clones, roughly 80% of them seen just once. The sample belongs to a study of cytotoxic CD8 clonotypes in ibrutinib-treated CLL. Study-level background: Among patients, around 25 responded partially and 2 completely; around 15 then stayed remitted and some twelve progressed after median around 70 months. Broader study findings: The times at which samples were taken varied between sustained-remission and progressing patients. Increased clonality at ibrutinib response gave way to a return toward baseline at progression.

This material consisted of PBMCs, taken after 24 months of ibrutinib treatment. The V call is TRBV2, the J call TRBJ2-7; tentative D call: TRBD1 (6 bases). The TCR comes from a human donor with chronic lymphocytic leukemia. CDR3 loop: CASWDTTYEQYF. CDR3 in DNA: TGTGCCAGCTGGGACACTACCTACGAGCAGTACTTC.